This T cell receptor (beta chain) was captured by sequencing in a study of blood T cell repertoires in COVID-19. Only a few counts were recorded for this clone. The assay was immunoSEQ multiplex PCR, and TCRdb's table has in-frame clones only and misses some. The profile shows about 240,000 clones, over 80% of them singletons. This CDR3 has 17 residues. Trimming cost V 4 bases and J 0 bases, with 16 bases left between them. From germline, CDR1 is MNHNS and CDR2 SASEGT. Sequenced input: peripheral blood. The TCR was taken from a man younger than 45 who had recovered from COVID-19. This chain joins TRBV6-1 and TRBJ1-5; possible D gene TRBD1, 6 bases. CDR3 in amino acids: CASSGRGGAYSNQPQHF. The CDR3 DNA reads TGTGCCAGCAGTGGCAGGGGAGGGGCGTATAGCAATCAGCCCCAGCATTTT.